The clone carrying this TCR beta chain was seen a few times. This specimen comes from a study of radiotherapy plus CTLA-4 blockade in lung cancer. Profiled with immunoSEQ multiplex PCR; TCRdb holds only in-frame clones, not every one. The sample comprises around 100,000 clones, 81% of which are singletons, and about 3.5% rests with the top ten. The TCR comes from a human donor with non-small cell lung cancer that progressed on radiotherapy plus ipilimumab. Some clones in this sample may be carry-over from other donors' samples. Sequencing was performed on peripheral blood, taken from a patient treated with radiotherapy plus ipilimumab.

CDR3 bases: TGCGCCAGCAGCCAAGAGCCCAGGGTTGGTGGCTACACCTTC. Translated, it gives CASSQEPRVGGYTF. The chain has TRBV4-3 and TRBJ1-2; possible D gene TRBD1, 5 bases. The CDR3 has 14 residues. Trimming pared 0 bases from V and 7 bases from J, leaving 12 bases between. Germline V gene data show CDR1 as LGHNA and CDR2 as YSLEER.